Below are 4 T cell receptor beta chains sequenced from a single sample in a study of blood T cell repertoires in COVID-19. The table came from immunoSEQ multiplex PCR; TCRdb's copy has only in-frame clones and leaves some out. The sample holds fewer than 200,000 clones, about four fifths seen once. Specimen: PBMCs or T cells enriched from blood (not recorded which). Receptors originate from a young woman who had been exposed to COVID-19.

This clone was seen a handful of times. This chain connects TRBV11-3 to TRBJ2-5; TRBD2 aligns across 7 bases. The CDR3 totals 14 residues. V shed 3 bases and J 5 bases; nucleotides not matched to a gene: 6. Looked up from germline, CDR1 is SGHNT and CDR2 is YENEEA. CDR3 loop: CASSFGGEEETQYF. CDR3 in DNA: TGTGCCAGCAGCTTTGGGGGGGAGGAGGAGACCCAGTACTTC.

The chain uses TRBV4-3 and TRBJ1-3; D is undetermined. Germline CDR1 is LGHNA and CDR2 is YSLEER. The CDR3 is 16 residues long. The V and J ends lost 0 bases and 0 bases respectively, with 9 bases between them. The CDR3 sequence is CASSQDIGGSGNTIYF. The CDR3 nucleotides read TGCGCCAGCAGCCAAGATATCGGTGGCTCTGGAAACACCATATATTTT.

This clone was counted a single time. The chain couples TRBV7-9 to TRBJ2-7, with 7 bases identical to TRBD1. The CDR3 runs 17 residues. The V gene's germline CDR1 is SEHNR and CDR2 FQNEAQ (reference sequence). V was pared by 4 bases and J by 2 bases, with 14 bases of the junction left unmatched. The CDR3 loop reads CASSSLGGRDRTYEQYF. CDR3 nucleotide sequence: TGTGCCAGCAGCTCTCTTGGGGGTCGGGACAGAACCTACGAGCAGTACTTC.

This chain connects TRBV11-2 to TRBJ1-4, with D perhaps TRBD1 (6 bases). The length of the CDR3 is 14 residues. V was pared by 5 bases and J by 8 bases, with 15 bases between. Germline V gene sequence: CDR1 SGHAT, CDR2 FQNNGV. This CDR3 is CASSRPAGEEKLFF. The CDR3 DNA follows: TGTGCCAGCAGCCGACCGGCAGGGGAAGAAAAACTGTTTTTT.